A selection of T cell receptor beta chains follows, all from one sample in a study of shared clonotypes between healthy human individuals. Assay: immunoSEQ multiplex PCR; the TCRdb copy retains only in-frame clones and omits some. The data show about 610,000 clones, 96% seen once. The specimen was naive CD8+ T cells sorted from blood. All receptors derive from a woman between 25 and 40 years old in good health. The CDR3 runs from the conserved cysteine through the conserved F or W. Fields, in order: J gene, D gene, clone size, V gene, CDR3 protein, CDR3 DNA. D genes are given only for firm matches. A clone size is listed for some rows: how often the clone was seen (once, few, many), or a class if it is expanded.

j_call: TRBJ2-5; d_call: TRBD2; clone_size: NA; v_call: TRBV28; cdr3_aa: CASSLAGGPETQYF; cdr3_nt: TGTGCCAGCAGTCTAGCGGGAGGGCCGGAGACCCAGTACTTC
j_call: TRBJ2-1; d_call: TRBD2; clone_size: once; v_call: TRBV29-1; cdr3_aa: CSVGYAGGYNEQFF; cdr3_nt: TGCAGCGTGGGCTATGCGGGAGGCTACAATGAGCAGTTCTTC
j_call: TRBJ2-7; d_call: TRBD2; clone_size: once; v_call: TRBV7-9; cdr3_aa: CASRVSGSHEQYF; cdr3_nt: TGTGCCAGCAGGGTGAGCGGGAGTCACGAGCAGTACTTC
j_call: TRBJ1-4; d_call: TRBD1; clone_size: NA; v_call: TRBV6-5; cdr3_aa: CASSPWTGGGEKLFF; cdr3_nt: TGTGCCAGCAGCCCCTGGACAGGGGGTGGCGAAAAACTGTTTTTT
j_call: TRBJ1-1; d_call: NA; clone_size: NA; v_call: TRBV28; cdr3_aa: CASSLSLGGWTEAFF; cdr3_nt: TGTGCCAGCAGTTTATCCCTCGGCGGGTGGACTGAAGCTTTCTTT
j_call: TRBJ2-2; d_call: NA; clone_size: NA; v_call: TRBV6-6; cdr3_aa: CASSTWTDNTGELFF; cdr3_nt: TGTGCCAGCAGTACATGGACGGATAACACCGGGGAGCTGTTTTTT
j_call: TRBJ2-7; d_call: TRBD1; clone_size: NA; v_call: TRBV14; cdr3_aa: CASSQDPGTGLGEQYF; cdr3_nt: TGTGCCAGCAGCCAAGATCCCGGGACAGGGTTGGGAGAGCAGTACTTC
j_call: TRBJ2-7; d_call: NA; clone_size: NA; v_call: TRBV5-5; cdr3_aa: CASSLGAYEQYF; cdr3_nt: TGTGCCAGCAGCTTGGGAGCCTACGAGCAGTACTTC
j_call: TRBJ2-3; d_call: TRBD2; clone_size: NA; v_call: TRBV7-9; cdr3_aa: CASSSSLAGASTDTQYF; cdr3_nt: TGTGCCAGCAGCTCCTCCCTAGCGGGTGCTAGCACAGATACGCAGTATTTT
j_call: TRBJ2-2; d_call: TRBD2; clone_size: NA; v_call: TRBV11-2; cdr3_aa: CASSGSPGLAGAVFF; cdr3_nt: TGTGCCAGCAGCGGGTCCCCGGGCCTAGCGGGAGCGGTGTTTTTT
j_call: TRBJ2-7; d_call: NA; clone_size: once; v_call: TRBV27; cdr3_aa: CASSLSSSSALFDEQYF; cdr3_nt: TGTGCCAGCAGTTTATCTAGTTCTAGCGCACTCTTCGACGAGCAGTACTTC
j_call: TRBJ1-5; d_call: TRBD1; clone_size: NA; v_call: TRBV28; cdr3_aa: CASSLGQGQPQHF; cdr3_nt: TGTGCCAGCAGTTTGGGACAGGGGCAGCCCCAGCATTTT
j_call: TRBJ2-4; d_call: NA; clone_size: NA; v_call: TRBV19; cdr3_aa: CASSPLVGFVQYF; cdr3_nt: TGTGCCAGCAGTCCCCTGGTAGGGTTCGTTCAGTACTTC
j_call: TRBJ2-3; d_call: NA; clone_size: NA; v_call: TRBV9; cdr3_aa: CASSAQRTDNTQYF; cdr3_nt: TGTGCCAGCAGCGCCCAGAGGACAGACAATACGCAGTATTTT
j_call: TRBJ1-1; d_call: NA; clone_size: few; v_call: TRBV6-6; cdr3_aa: CASSRISGTAEAFF; cdr3_nt: TGTGCCAGCAGTCGCATTAGCGGGACTGCTGAAGCTTTCTTT
j_call: TRBJ1-5; d_call: NA; clone_size: NA; v_call: TRBV2; cdr3_aa: CASSGVTKGMGNQPQHF; cdr3_nt: TGTGCCAGCAGTGGGGTAACGAAGGGGATGGGCAATCAGCCCCAGCATTTT
j_call: TRBJ2-7; d_call: NA; clone_size: few; v_call: TRBV30; cdr3_aa: CAWSVQVAGEQYF; cdr3_nt: TGTGCCTGGAGTGTACAGGTGGCAGGGGAGCAGTACTTC
j_call: TRBJ2-5; d_call: TRBD1; clone_size: NA; v_call: TRBV10-3; cdr3_aa: CAISGTGGDQTQYF; cdr3_nt: TGTGCCATCAGCGGGACAGGGGGCGATCAGACCCAGTACTTC
j_call: TRBJ1-2; d_call: NA; clone_size: NA; v_call: TRBV29-1; cdr3_aa: CSATGSNYGYTF; cdr3_nt: TGCAGCGCTACGGGCTCTAACTATGGCTACACCTTC
j_call: TRBJ2-1; d_call: TRBD1; clone_size: NA; v_call: TRBV27; cdr3_aa: CASSIRGQGFYNEQFF; cdr3_nt: TGTGCCAGCAGTATAAGGGGACAGGGGTTCTACAATGAGCAGTTCTTC
j_call: TRBJ2-4; d_call: NA; clone_size: NA; v_call: TRBV27; cdr3_aa: CASSSGRYAKNIQYF; cdr3_nt: TGTGCCAGCAGTTCAGGGCGATACGCCAAAAACATTCAGTACTTC
j_call: TRBJ2-1; d_call: NA; clone_size: NA; v_call: TRBV10-3; cdr3_aa: CAIGGSSYNEQFF; cdr3_nt: TGTGCCATCGGCGGTAGCTCCTACAATGAGCAGTTCTTC
j_call: TRBJ2-1; d_call: NA; clone_size: NA; v_call: TRBV6-9; cdr3_aa: CASTPSSSGEQFF; cdr3_nt: TGTGCCAGCACCCCTTCCTCTAGTGGTGAGCAGTTCTTC
j_call: TRBJ1-6; d_call: TRBD1; clone_size: NA; v_call: TRBV19; cdr3_aa: CASSPQQGFGSPLHF; cdr3_nt: TGTGCCAGTAGTCCTCAACAGGGGTTTGGTTCACCCCTCCACTTT
j_call: TRBJ2-1; d_call: NA; clone_size: NA; v_call: TRBV7-9; cdr3_aa: CASSLVVGAEQFF; cdr3_nt: TGTGCCAGCAGCTTAGTTGTCGGGGCTGAGCAGTTCTTC
j_call: TRBJ1-1; d_call: TRBD1; clone_size: NA; v_call: TRBV13; cdr3_aa: CASSLGAGGGNKNTEAFF; cdr3_nt: TGTGCCAGCAGCTTAGGCGCGGGAGGGGGCAATAAGAACACTGAAGCTTTCTTT
j_call: TRBJ1-5; d_call: NA; clone_size: NA; v_call: TRBV28; cdr3_aa: CASRWLEERDSSGNQPQHF; cdr3_nt: TGTGCCAGCAGGTGGCTGGAGGAACGGGATTCGAGTGGCAATCAGCCCCAGCATTTT
j_call: TRBJ2-3; d_call: NA; clone_size: NA; v_call: TRBV5-6; cdr3_aa: CASSFGGPSDTQYF; cdr3_nt: TGTGCCAGCAGCTTTGGGGGGCCCTCAGATACGCAGTATTTT
j_call: TRBJ2-2; d_call: TRBD2; clone_size: NA; v_call: TRBV2; cdr3_aa: CASSETAGANTGELFF; cdr3_nt: TGTGCCAGCAGTGAAACGGCGGGGGCGAACACCGGGGAGCTGTTTTTT
j_call: TRBJ2-1; d_call: TRBD2; clone_size: NA; v_call: TRBV27; cdr3_aa: CASSTLAFDEQFF; cdr3_nt: TGTGCCAGCAGTACACTAGCGTTCGATGAGCAGTTCTTC
j_call: TRBJ2-3; d_call: NA; clone_size: NA; v_call: TRBV5-1; cdr3_aa: CASSLWDSPDTQYF; cdr3_nt: TGCGCCAGCAGCTTGTGGGACTCCCCAGATACGCAGTATTTT
j_call: TRBJ2-7; d_call: NA; clone_size: NA; v_call: TRBV6-1; cdr3_aa: CASSVRTYHTYEQYF; cdr3_nt: TGTGCCAGCAGTGTTCGGACGTATCACACCTACGAGCAGTACTTC
j_call: TRBJ1-5; d_call: NA; clone_size: NA; v_call: TRBV27; cdr3_aa: CASLPVGGINQPQHF; cdr3_nt: TGTGCCAGCCTACCCGTGGGGGGGATCAATCAGCCCCAGCATTTT
j_call: TRBJ2-5; d_call: NA; clone_size: NA; v_call: TRBV7-9; cdr3_aa: CASSFLTGRGTQYF; cdr3_nt: TGTGCCAGCAGCTTCCTGACAGGGCGGGGGACCCAGTACTTC
j_call: TRBJ2-7; d_call: NA; clone_size: NA; v_call: TRBV7-9; cdr3_aa: CASSPSAGPYEQYF; cdr3_nt: TGTGCCAGCAGCCCCAGCGCAGGGCCCTACGAGCAGTACTTC
j_call: TRBJ1-5; d_call: TRBD1; clone_size: NA; v_call: TRBV15; cdr3_aa: CATSRGRTGVAQPQHF; cdr3_nt: TGTGCCACCAGCAGAGGGAGAACAGGGGTTGCGCAGCCCCAGCATTTT
j_call: TRBJ2-2; d_call: NA; clone_size: NA; v_call: TRBV19; cdr3_aa: CASSIGQFTGELFF; cdr3_nt: TGTGCCAGTAGTATAGGGCAGTTCACCGGGGAGCTGTTTTTT
j_call: TRBJ2-5; d_call: NA; clone_size: NA; v_call: TRBV5-1; cdr3_aa: CASSLLGRGQETQYF; cdr3_nt: TGCGCCAGCAGCTTGTTGGGCAGGGGACAAGAGACCCAGTACTTC
j_call: TRBJ2-7; d_call: NA; clone_size: NA; v_call: TRBV29-1; cdr3_aa: CSVEGGDSYEQYF; cdr3_nt: TGCAGCGTTGAAGGAGGTGACTCCTACGAGCAGTACTTC
j_call: TRBJ1-2; d_call: NA; clone_size: NA; v_call: TRBV7-9; cdr3_aa: CASSLPGTANYGYTF; cdr3_nt: TGTGCCAGCAGCTTACCCGGGACGGCCAACTATGGCTACACCTTC
j_call: TRBJ1-5; d_call: TRBD1; clone_size: NA; v_call: TRBV16; cdr3_aa: CASSQLGIRKGAYQPQHF; cdr3_nt: TGTGCCAGCAGCCAATTAGGGATTCGGAAGGGGGCGTATCAGCCCCAGCATTTT
j_call: TRBJ2-1; d_call: NA; clone_size: NA; v_call: TRBV5-8; cdr3_aa: CASSVGSLSYNEQFF; cdr3_nt: TGTGCCAGCAGCGTAGGAAGCCTCTCCTACAATGAGCAGTTCTTC
j_call: TRBJ2-3; d_call: TRBD1; clone_size: NA; v_call: TRBV28; cdr3_aa: CASDLSQGADADTQYF; cdr3_nt: TGTGCCAGCGATCTCTCGCAGGGGGCTGATGCAGATACGCAGTATTTT
j_call: TRBJ2-2; d_call: TRBD1; clone_size: NA; v_call: TRBV30; cdr3_aa: CAWSVGTVNTGELFF; cdr3_nt: TGTGCCTGGAGTGTGGGGACAGTCAACACCGGGGAGCTGTTTTTT
j_call: TRBJ2-6; d_call: NA; clone_size: NA; v_call: TRBV7-8; cdr3_aa: CASRSARPSGANVLTF; cdr3_nt: TGTGCCAGCAGATCGGCCAGACCCTCTGGGGCCAACGTCCTGACTTTC
j_call: TRBJ2-7; d_call: NA; clone_size: NA; v_call: TRBV5-1; cdr3_aa: CASSLGRNYEQYF; cdr3_nt: TGCGCCAGCAGCTTAGGCCGCAACTACGAGCAGTACTTC
j_call: TRBJ1-1; d_call: NA; clone_size: NA; v_call: TRBV30; cdr3_aa: CAWSVGVGMNTEAFF; cdr3_nt: TGTGCCTGGAGTGTAGGGGTGGGGATGAACACTGAAGCTTTCTTT
j_call: TRBJ1-4; d_call: TRBD1; clone_size: NA; v_call: TRBV2; cdr3_aa: CASSFGQAEKLFF; cdr3_nt: TGTGCCAGCAGTTTCGGACAGGCCGAAAAACTGTTTTTT
j_call: TRBJ2-5; d_call: NA; clone_size: once; v_call: TRBV10-1; cdr3_aa: CASSVWSGEETQYF; cdr3_nt: TGCGCCAGCAGTGTATGGTCAGGGGAAGAGACCCAGTACTTC
j_call: TRBJ1-3; d_call: NA; clone_size: NA; v_call: TRBV2; cdr3_aa: CASSEAVSPLSSGNTIYF; cdr3_nt: TGTGCCAGCAGTGAAGCCGTCTCGCCGTTGAGCTCTGGAAACACCATATATTTT
j_call: TRBJ2-2; d_call: TRBD2; clone_size: NA; v_call: TRBV13; cdr3_aa: CASSLGLATGELFF; cdr3_nt: TGTGCCAGCAGCCTAGGACTAGCAACCGGGGAGCTGTTTTTT